Listed here are 7 T cell receptor beta chains from one sample, sequenced in a study of long-term antiretroviral therapy in people with HIV. The assay used was immunoSEQ (version v3.0), run at survey level. Repertoires were generated with immunoSEQ multiplex PCR, while TCRdb's copy carries only in-frame clones and drops some. Among some 31,000 clones, 90% to 95% were seen once, and the ten largest hold 2.5% to 3%. The material sequenced was unsorted PBMCs, taken just over 7.2 years after starting antiretroviral therapy. Receptors originate from a middle-aged man with HIV.

This clone appeared a single time. This chain uses TRBV7-9 with TRBJ2-6; D is undetermined. This CDR3 comprises 13 residues. Trimming cost V 3 bases and J 2 bases, with 2 bases left between them. Germline-derived CDR1 and CDR2 are SEHNR and FQNEAQ (reference sequence). The CDR3 loop reads CASSFPGANVLTF. The CDR3 DNA reads TGTGCCAGCAGCTTCCCTGGGGCCAACGTCCTGACTTTC.

CDR3 bases: TGCAGCGCTAAAGACAGGGCGGCGAACACTGAAGCTTTCTTT. Its protein is CSAKDRAANTEAFF. The rearrangement joins TRBV29-1 to TRBJ1-1; 7 nucleotides agree with TRBD1. After removal of 7 bases from V and 1 base from J, the junction contained 9 bases not matched to a gene. This CDR3 spans 14 amino acids. CDR1 SQVTM and CDR2 ANQGSEA come from the germline V gene.

The gene calls are TRBV5-6 and TRBJ2-3; 7 nucleotides agree with TRBD2. With 2 bases clipped from V and 0 bases from J, the junction kept 3 bases outside the gene matches. The CDR3 covers 15 residues. Looked up from germline, CDR1 is SGHDT and CDR2 is YYEEEE. The CDR3 reads CASSFTSVSTDTQYF. The CDR3 DNA sequence: TGTGCCAGCAGCTTTACTAGCGTTAGCACAGATACGCAGTATTTT. The entire variable domain, with the rest obtained from reference TRBV5-6 and TRBJ2-3, is as follows: DAGVTQSPTHLIKTRGQQVTLRCSPKSGHDTVSWYQQALGQGPQFIFQYYEEEERQRGNFPDRFSGHQFPNYSSELNVNALLLGDSALYLCASSFTSVSTDTQYFGPGTRLTVL.

The chain uses TRBV11-3 and TRBJ2-2; D unclear. CDR1 and CDR2 from the germline V gene are SGHNT and YENEEA. The germline V and J ends were trimmed by 0 bases and 2 bases, with 10 bases remaining between them. The CDR3 loop spans 16 amino acids. CDR3 protein: CASSLESQKNTGELFF. The CDR3 DNA is TGTGCCAGCAGCTTAGAATCACAGAAAAACACCGGGGAGCTGTTTTTT.

This clone occurred once. Here the CDR3 DNA reads TGTGCCTGGAGATCGACCAGGGCTGAAGCTTTCTTT. Translating it yields CAWRSTRAEAFF. The rearrangement uses TRBV30 and TRBJ1-1; D perhaps matches TRBD1 (5 bases). Germline-derived CDR1 and CDR2 are GTSNPN and SVGIG (reference sequence). The CDR3 is 12 amino acids. Trimming pared 3 bases from V and 6 bases from J, leaving 11 bases between.

The chain joins TRBV15 to TRBJ1-1; 7 bases are a match to TRBD1. The CDR3 runs 13 residues. J was trimmed by 7 bases and V by 1 base; bases with no gene match: 3. Germline CDR1 reads LNHNV; CDR2 reads YYDKDF (reference sequence). The CDR3: CATSRGQGIEAFF. In DNA, the CDR3 is TGTGCCACCAGCAGAGGACAGGGTATTGAAGCTTTCTTT.

The J gene is TRBJ2-7, the V gene TRBV5-5; D might be TRBD1 (5 bases). The V gene lost 4 bases and the J gene lost 4 bases, with 15 bases spanning the gap. The CDR3 length is 14 residues. Looked up from germline, CDR1 is SGHKS and CDR2 is YYEKEE (reference sequence). CDR3 amino acids: CASSIQVLGYEQYF. CDR3 DNA sequence: TGTGCCAGCAGCATACAGGTCCTGGGATACGAGCAGTACTTC.